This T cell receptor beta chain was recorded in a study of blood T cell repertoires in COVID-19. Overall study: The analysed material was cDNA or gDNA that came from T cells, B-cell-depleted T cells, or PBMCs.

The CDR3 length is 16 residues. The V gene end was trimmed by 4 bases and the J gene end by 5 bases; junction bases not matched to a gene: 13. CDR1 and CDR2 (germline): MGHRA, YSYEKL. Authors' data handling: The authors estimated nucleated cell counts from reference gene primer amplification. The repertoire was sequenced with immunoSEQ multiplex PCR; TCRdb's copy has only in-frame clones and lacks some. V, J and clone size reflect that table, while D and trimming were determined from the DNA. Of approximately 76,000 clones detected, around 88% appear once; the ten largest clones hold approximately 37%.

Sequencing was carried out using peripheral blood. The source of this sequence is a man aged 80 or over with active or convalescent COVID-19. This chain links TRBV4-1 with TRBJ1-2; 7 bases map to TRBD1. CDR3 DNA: TGCGCCAGCAGCCCGCAGGACAGGTGGGGCCTTTATGGCTACACCTTC. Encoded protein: CASSPQDRWGLYGYTF.